The clone carrying this TCR beta chain was counted between two and nine times. Antigen: not known. This record belongs to a study of vaccination and CD4 T cells after COVID-19. Broader study findings: Among reactive clones from convalescent patients, a median 86.3% appeared only post-vaccination.

Sample treatment: 10-day PBMC culture with coronavirus spike peptide pools or control peptides (ViraFEST assay). During the years 2011-2018, before the COVID-19 pandemic, the unexposed donor's CD4+ T cells were collected. The Oncomine TCR Beta short-read assay was applied to DNA of cultured CD4+ T cells. TCRdb processed the PCR reads anew with MiXCR; each CDR3 protein has one entry. The data show about 6,600 distinct CDR3 sequences, with roughly 29% seen just once and 30% to 40% held by the top ten. The CDR3 contains 12 residues. Germline assignment: CDR1 DFQATT and CDR2 SNEGSKA (reference sequence).

The sequence was collected from a human donor in good health. Sequenced: CD4+ T cells from blood, cultured in vitro. V gene TRBV20-1 combines with J gene TRBJ2-5; D is perhaps TRBD2 (6 bases). CDR3 loop: CSGGGQQETQYF. CDR3 DNA sequence: TGCAGCGGGGGTGGCCAACAAGAGACCCAGTACTTC.